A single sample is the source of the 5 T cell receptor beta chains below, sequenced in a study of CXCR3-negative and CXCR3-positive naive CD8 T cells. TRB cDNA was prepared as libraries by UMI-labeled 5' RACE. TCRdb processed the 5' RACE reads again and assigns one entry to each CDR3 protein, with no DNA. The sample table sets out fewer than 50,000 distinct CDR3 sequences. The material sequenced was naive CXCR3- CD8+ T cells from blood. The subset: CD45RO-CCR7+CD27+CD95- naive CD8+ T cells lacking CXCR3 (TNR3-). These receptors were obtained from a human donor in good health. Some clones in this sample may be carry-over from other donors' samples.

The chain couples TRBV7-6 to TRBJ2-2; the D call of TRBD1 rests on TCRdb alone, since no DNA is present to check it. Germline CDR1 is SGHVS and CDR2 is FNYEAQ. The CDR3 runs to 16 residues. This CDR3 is CASSLGPGSGTGELFF. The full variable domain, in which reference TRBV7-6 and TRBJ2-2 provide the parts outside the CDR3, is GAGVSQSPRYKVTKRGQDVALRCDPISGHVSLYWYRQALGQGPEFLTYFNYEAQQDKSGLPNDRFSAERPEGSISTLTIQRTEQRDSAMYRCASSLGPGSGTGELFFGEGSRLTVL.

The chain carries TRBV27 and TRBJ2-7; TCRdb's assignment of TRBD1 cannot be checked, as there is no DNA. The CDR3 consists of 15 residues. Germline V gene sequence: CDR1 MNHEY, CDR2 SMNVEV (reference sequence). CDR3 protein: CASSPRTGEPYEQYF.

The CDR3 spells CASSQIPGQENEKLFF. The chain is built from TRBV14 and TRBJ1-4; absent DNA, TCRdb's TRBD1 call cannot be checked. The CDR3 sequence is 16 residues long. CDR1 is SGHDN and CDR2 is FVKESK in the germline V gene.

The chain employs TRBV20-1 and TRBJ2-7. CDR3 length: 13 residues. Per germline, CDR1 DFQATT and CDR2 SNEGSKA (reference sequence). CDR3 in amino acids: CSARDTANYEQYF.

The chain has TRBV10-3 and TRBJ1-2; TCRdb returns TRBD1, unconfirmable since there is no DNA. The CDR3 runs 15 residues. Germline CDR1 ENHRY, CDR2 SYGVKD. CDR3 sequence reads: CAINETLGTGSGYTF.